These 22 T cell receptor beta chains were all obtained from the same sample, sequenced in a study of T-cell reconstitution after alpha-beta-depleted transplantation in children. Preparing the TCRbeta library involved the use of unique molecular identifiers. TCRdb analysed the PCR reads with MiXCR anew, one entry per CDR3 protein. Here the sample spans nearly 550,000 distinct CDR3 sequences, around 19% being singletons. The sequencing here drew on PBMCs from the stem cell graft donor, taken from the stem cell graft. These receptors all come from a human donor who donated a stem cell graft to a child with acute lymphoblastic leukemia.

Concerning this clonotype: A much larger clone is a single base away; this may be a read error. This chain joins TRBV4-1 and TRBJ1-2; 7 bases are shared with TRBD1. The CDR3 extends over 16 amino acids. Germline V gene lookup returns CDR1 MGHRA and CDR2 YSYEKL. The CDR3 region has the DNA TGCGCCAGCAACCAAGCCCCCACTGACAGGGCCTATGGCTACACCTTC. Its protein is CASNQAPTDRAYGYTF.

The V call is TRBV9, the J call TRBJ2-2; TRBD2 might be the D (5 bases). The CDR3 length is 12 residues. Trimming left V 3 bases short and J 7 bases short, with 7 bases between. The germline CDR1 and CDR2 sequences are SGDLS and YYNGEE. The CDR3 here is CASSGTSGELFF. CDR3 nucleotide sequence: TGTGCCAGCAGCGGTACTAGCGGGGAGCTGTTTTTT.

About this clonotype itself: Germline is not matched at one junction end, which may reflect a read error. CDR3 region: CCADGPLVTSGNPPSTDTQYF. In nucleotides, the CDR3 is TGCTGTGCTGATGGCCCTCTCGTGACTAGCGGGAACCCCCCGTCCACAGATACGCAGTATTTT. This sequence joins TRBV20-1 and TRBJ2-3; 11 bases are shared with TRBD2. The CDR3 totals 21 residues. Germline CDR1 DFQATT, CDR2 SNEGSKA (reference sequence).

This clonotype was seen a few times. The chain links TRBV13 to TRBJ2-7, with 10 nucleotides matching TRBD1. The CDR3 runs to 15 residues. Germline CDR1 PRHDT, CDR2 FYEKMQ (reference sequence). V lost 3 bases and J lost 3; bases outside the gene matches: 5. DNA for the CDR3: TGTGCCAGCAGCTTGGTTGGGACAGGGGTCTACGAGCAGTACTTC. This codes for CASSLVGTGVYEQYF.

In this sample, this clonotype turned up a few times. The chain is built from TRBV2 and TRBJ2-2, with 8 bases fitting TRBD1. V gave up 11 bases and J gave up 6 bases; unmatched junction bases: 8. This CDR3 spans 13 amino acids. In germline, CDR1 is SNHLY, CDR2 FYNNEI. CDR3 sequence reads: CAGAVTGAGELFF. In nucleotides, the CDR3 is TGTGCCGGAGCGGTGACAGGGGCCGGGGAGCTGTTTTTT. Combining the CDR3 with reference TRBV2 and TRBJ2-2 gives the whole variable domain EPEVTQTPSHQVTQMGQEVILRCVPISNHLYFYWYRQILGQKVEFLVSFYNNEISEKSEIFDDQFSVERPDGSNFTLKIRSTKLEDSAMYFCAGAVTGAGELFFGEGSRLTVL.

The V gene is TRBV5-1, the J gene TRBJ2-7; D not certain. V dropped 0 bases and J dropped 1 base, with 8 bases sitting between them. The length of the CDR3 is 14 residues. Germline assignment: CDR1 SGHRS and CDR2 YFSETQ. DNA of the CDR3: TGCGCCAGCAGCTTGGCGAGGCGGTCCTACGAGCAGTACTTC. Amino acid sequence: CASSLARRSYEQYF.

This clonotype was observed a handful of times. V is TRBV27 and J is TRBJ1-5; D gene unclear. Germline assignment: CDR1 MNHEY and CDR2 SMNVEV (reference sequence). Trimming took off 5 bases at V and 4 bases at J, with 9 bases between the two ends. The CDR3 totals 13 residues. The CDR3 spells CASSPTANQPQHF. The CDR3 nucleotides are TGTGCCAGCAGTCCTACAGCTAATCAGCCCCAGCATTTT.

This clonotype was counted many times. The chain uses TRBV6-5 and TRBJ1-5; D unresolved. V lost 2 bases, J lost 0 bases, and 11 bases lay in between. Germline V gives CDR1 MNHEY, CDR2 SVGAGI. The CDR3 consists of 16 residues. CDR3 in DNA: TGTGCCAGCAGTTACGAGACACCCTATAGCAATCAGCCCCAGCATTTT. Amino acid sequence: CASSYETPYSNQPQHF.

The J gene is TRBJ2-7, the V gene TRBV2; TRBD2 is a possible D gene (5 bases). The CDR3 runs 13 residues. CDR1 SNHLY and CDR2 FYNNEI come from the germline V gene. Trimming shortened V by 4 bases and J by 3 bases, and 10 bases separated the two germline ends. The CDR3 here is CASSGPRDYEQYF. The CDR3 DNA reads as TGTGCCAGCAGTGGACCCCGGGACTACGAGCAGTACTTC.

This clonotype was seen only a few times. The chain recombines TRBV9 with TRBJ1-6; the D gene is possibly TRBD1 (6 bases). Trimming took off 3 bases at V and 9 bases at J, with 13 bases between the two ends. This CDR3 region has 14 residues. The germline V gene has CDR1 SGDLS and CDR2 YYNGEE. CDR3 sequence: CASSGGAGASPLHF. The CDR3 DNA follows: TGTGCCAGCAGCGGTGGGGCAGGGGCTTCACCCCTCCACTTT.

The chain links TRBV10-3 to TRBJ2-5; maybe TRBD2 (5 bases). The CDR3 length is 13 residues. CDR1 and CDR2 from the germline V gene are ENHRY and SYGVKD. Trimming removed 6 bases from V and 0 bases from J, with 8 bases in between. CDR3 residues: CAIRSGNQETQYF. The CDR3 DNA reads TGTGCCATCAGGTCGGGGAACCAAGAGACCCAGTACTTC.

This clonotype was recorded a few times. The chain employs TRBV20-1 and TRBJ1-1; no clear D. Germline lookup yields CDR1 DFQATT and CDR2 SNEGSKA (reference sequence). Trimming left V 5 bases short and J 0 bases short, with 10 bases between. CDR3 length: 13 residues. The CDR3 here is CSAGQNMNTEAFF. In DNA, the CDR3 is TGCAGTGCTGGCCAGAACATGAACACTGAAGCTTTCTTT.

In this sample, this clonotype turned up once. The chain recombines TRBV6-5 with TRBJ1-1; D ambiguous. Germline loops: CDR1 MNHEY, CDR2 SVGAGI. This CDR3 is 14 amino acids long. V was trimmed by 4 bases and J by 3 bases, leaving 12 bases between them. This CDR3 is CASSSGRKDTEAFF. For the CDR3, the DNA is TGTGCCAGCAGTTCCGGACGAAAAGACACTGAAGCTTTCTTT.

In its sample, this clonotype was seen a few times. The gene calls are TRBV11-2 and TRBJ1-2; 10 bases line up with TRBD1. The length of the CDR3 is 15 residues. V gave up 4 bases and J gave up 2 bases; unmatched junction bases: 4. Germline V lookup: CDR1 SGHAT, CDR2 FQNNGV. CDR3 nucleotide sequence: TGTGCCAGCAGCTCCTTGGACAGGGGGAACTATGGCTACACCTTC. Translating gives CASSSLDRGNYGYTF. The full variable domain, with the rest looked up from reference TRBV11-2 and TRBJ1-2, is EAGVAQSPRYKIIEKRQSVAFWCNPISGHATLYWYQQILGQGPKLLIQFQNNGVVDDSQLPKDRFSAERLKGVDSTLKIQPAKLEDSAVYLCASSSLDRGNYGYTFGSGTRLTVV.

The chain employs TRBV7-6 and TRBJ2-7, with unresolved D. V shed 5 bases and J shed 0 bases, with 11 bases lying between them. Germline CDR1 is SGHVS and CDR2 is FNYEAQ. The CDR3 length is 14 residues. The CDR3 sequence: CASSPLSFSYEQYF. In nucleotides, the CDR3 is TGTGCCAGCAGCCCTCTATCGTTCTCCTACGAGCAGTACTTC.

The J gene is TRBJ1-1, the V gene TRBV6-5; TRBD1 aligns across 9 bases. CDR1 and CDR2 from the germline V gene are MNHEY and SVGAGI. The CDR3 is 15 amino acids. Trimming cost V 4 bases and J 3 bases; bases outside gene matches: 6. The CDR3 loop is CASSWPGQGHTEAFF. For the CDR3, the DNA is TGTGCCAGCAGTTGGCCGGGACAGGGCCACACTGAAGCTTTCTTT.

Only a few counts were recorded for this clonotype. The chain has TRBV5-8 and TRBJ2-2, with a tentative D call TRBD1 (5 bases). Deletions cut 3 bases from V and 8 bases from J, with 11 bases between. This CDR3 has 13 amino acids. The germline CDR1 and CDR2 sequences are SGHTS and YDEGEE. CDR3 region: CASSWVQGGELFF. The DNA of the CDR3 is TGTGCCAGCAGCTGGGTCCAGGGAGGGGAGCTGTTTTTT.

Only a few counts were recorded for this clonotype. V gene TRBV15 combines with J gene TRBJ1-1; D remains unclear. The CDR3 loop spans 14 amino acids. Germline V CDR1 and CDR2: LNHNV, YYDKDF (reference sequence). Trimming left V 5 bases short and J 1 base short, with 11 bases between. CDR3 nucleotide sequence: TGTGCCACCAGCCTCGGCCGGGGGAACACTGAAGCTTTCTTT. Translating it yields CATSLGRGNTEAFF.

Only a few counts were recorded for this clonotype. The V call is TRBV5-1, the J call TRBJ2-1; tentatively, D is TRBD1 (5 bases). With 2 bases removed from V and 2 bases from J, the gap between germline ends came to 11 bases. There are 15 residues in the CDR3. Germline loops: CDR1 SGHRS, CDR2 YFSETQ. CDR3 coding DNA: TGCGCCAGCAGCTTTAGCCAGGGTGCCTACAATGAGCAGTTCTTC. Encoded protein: CASSFSQGAYNEQFF.

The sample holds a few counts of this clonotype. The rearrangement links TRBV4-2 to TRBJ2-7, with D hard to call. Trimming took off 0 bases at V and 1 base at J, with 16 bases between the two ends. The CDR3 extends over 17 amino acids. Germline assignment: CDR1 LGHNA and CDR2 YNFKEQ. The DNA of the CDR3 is TGTGCCAGCAGCCAAGATTACGCCGAAAGTATTTCCTACGAGCAGTACTTC. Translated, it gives CASSQDYAESISYEQYF.

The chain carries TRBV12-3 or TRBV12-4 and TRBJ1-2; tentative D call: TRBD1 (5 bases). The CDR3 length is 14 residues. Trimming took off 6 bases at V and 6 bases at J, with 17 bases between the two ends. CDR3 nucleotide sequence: TGTGCCAGCAGCTACACGGGACGCCAGCATGGCTACACCTTC. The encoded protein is CASSYTGRQHGYTF.

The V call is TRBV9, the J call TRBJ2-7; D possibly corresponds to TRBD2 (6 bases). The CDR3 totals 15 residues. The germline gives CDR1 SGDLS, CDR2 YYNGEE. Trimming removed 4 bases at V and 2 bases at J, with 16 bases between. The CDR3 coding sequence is TGTGCCAGCAGCACGCAGGGAGGTGGGGCCTACGAGCAGTACTTC. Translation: CASSTQGGGAYEQYF.